The rows below give T cell receptor beta chains drawn from one sample of a study of cytomegalovirus exposure and HLA in healthy donors. Repertoires were generated with immunoSEQ multiplex PCR, while TCRdb's copy carries only in-frame clones and drops some. The table lists some 160,000 clones, 79% of them singletons. Sample: PBMCs. The origin of the receptors is a woman between 40 and 55 years old in good health and CMV-seronegative. The CDR3 runs from the conserved cysteine through the conserved F or W. D genes are given only for firm matches. Size values are once, few and many counts, or a class for expanded clones, and some rows have none.

V	D	size	J	DNA	CDR3
TRBV6-6	.	.	TRBJ1-3	TGTGCCAGCAGTTACTCGAATGCCCCAGCTGGAAACACCATATATTTT	CASSYSNAPAGNTIYF
TRBV27	TRBD1	.	TRBJ1-2	TGTGCCAGCACCCCCTCCCCGGACAGGAGTGGGGGCTACACCTTC	CASTPSPDRSGGYTF
TRBV5-6	.	.	TRBJ2-1	TGTGCCAGCAGCTCGGAGGGCCGCAATGAGCAGTTCTTC	CASSSEGRNEQFF
TRBV7-8	TRBD1	.	TRBJ2-5	TGTGCCAGCAGCTTAGAACTAGGGGGCAGGGAGACCCAGTACTTC	CASSLELGGRETQYF
TRBV5-4	.	.	TRBJ1-2	TGTGCCAGCAGCTCGGAGGGAAATGGCTACACCTTC	CASSSEGNGYTF
TRBV2	.	few	TRBJ2-4	TGTGCCAGCAGTGAGGAGGACCGAGGGTCGCACTTC	CASSEEDRGSHF
TRBV30	.	.	TRBJ2-3	TGTGCCTACCTTGAGCCAGATACGCAGTATTTT	CAYLEPDTQYF
TRBV11-1	TRBD2	.	TRBJ2-1	TGTGCCAGCAGCCCCCGTGGGACTAGCCCGGGCAATGAGCAGTTCTTC	CASSPRGTSPGNEQFF
TRBV7-9	.	.	TRBJ1-3	TGTGCCAGCAGCTTCGACAGGCTCTCTGGAAACACCATATATTTT	CASSFDRLSGNTIYF
TRBV9	TRBD1	.	TRBJ1-5	TGTGCCAGCAGCGCCGACGGACAGGGATATCAGCCCCAGCATTTT	CASSADGQGYQPQHF
TRBV5-1	TRBD1	.	TRBJ2-2	TGCGCCAGCAGCCGAGGGACAGGATCTACCGGGGAGCTGTTTTTT	CASSRGTGSTGELFF
TRBV6-5	.	once	TRBJ2-6	TGTGCCAGCAGTCCGCGAGTCTCTGGGGCCAACGTCCTGACTTTC	CASSPRVSGANVLTF
TRBV7-9	.	.	TRBJ1-4	TGTGCCAGCACCGACAGTCCGAATGAAAAACTGTTTTTT	CASTDSPNEKLFF
TRBV28	.	.	TRBJ1-1	TGTGCCAGCAGTTTCACAGGGTACACTGAAGCTTTCTTT	CASSFTGYTEAFF
TRBV5-6	TRBD1	few	TRBJ1-2	TGTGCCAGCAGCCAGATCACAGGGGGGTCCCCTGACTATGGCTACACCTTC	CASSQITGGSPDYGYTF
TRBV9	TRBD2	.	TRBJ2-1	TGTGCCAGCAGCGCACCGGGACTAGCGGGAGGATCCAATGAGCAGTTCTTC	CASSAPGLAGGSNEQFF
TRBV2	TRBD1	.	TRBJ1-6	TGTGCCGGCGTCCCTGAGGGGGCGAAGGGTTCACCCCTCCACTTT	CAGVPEGAKGSPLHF
TRBV10-2	.	once	TRBJ2-7	TGCGCCAGCAGACCCGGACGGGACTACGAGCAGTACTTC	CASRPGRDYEQYF
TRBV15	.	.	TRBJ2-7	TGTGCCACCAGCAGAGCAGTGGGAGCCTCCTACGAGCAGTACTTC	CATSRAVGASYEQYF
TRBV19	.	.	TRBJ2-3	TGTGCCAGTAGTATCTGGGGGAGGTCGGGCACAGATACGCAGTATTTT	CASSIWGRSGTDTQYF
TRBV27	.	.	TRBJ1-1	TGTGCCAGCAGTTTGACAGGCACGTTGAACACTGAAGCTTTCTTT	CASSLTGTLNTEAFF
TRBV7-9	TRBD1	.	TRBJ2-6	TGTGCCAGCAGCCGCTGGGGGACAGGGCTCTCTGGGGCCAACGTCCCGACTTTC	CASSRWGTGLSGANVPTF
TRBV6-5	.	few	TRBJ1-1	TGTGCCAGCAGTTACGGTACCGCGAAGACTGAAGCTTTCTTT	CASSYGTAKTEAFF
TRBV6-4	TRBD2	.	TRBJ2-5	TGTGCCAGTTCGCGGGAGCTCCAAGAGACCCAGTACTTC	CASSRELQETQYF
TRBV7-2	.	.	TRBJ2-1	TGTGCCAGCAGCTTACTTGGGACACTGACCTACAATGAGCAGTTCTTC	CASSLLGTLTYNEQFF
TRBV13	.	.	TRBJ2-7	TGTGCCAGCAGGCTACAGATCTCCTACGAGCAGTACTTC	CASRLQISYEQYF
TRBV27	TRBD1	.	TRBJ1-2	TGTGCCGGCAGTTTAATCAGGGACCCCGACAGGGGAAAAGGCTACACCTTC	CAGSLIRDPDRGKGYTF
TRBV5-1	TRBD2	.	TRBJ2-5	TGCGCCAGCAGCTCCCGACTAGCGGGGGCCCAAGAGACCCAGTACTTC	CASSSRLAGAQETQYF
TRBV5-6	TRBD2	.	TRBJ2-3	TGTGCCAGCAGCTTGATCCCCCTGACTAGCGGCACAGATACGCAGTATTTT	CASSLIPLTSGTDTQYF
TRBV9	TRBD2	.	TRBJ2-3	TGTGCCAGCAGCTCTTCCGGGACTAGCGCGGCTACGCAGTATTTT	CASSSSGTSAATQYF
TRBV10-3	TRBD2	.	TRBJ2-7	TGTGCCATCAGTAGGACTAGCGGGGGGTCGAGCTCCTACGAGCAGTACTTC	CAISRTSGGSSSYEQYF
TRBV19	TRBD1	.	TRBJ2-1	TGTGCCAGTAGTATAGACAGGGGGCGCAACAATGAGCAGTTCTTC	CASSIDRGRNNEQFF
TRBV27	.	few	TRBJ1-1	TGTGCCAGCAGCCTGACAGGTTTCACTGAAGCTTTCTTT	CASSLTGFTEAFF
TRBV5-1	.	.	TRBJ1-3	TGCGCCAGCAGCTTCCAGGGAAGGGGTTCTGGAAACACCATATATTTT	CASSFQGRGSGNTIYF
TRBV5-6	TRBD2	.	TRBJ2-2	TGTGCCAGCAGCGGTACTAGCGGGAGGGCCGGGGGAGACACCGGGGAGCTGTTTTTT	CASSGTSGRAGGDTGELFF
TRBV2	.	few	TRBJ1-1	TGTGCCAGCAATTTGCAGGGATTGGGCACTGAAGCTTTCTTT	CASNLQGLGTEAFF
TRBV15	TRBD2	.	TRBJ2-5	TGTGCCACCAGCAGAGATCTAGCGGGAGGTTGGGGAGAGACCCAGTACTTC	CATSRDLAGGWGETQYF
TRBV4-1	TRBD1	.	TRBJ2-5	TGCGCCAGCAGCCAAGATCGGGCGTGGACAGGGAAAGAGACCCAGTACTTC	CASSQDRAWTGKETQYF
TRBV7-9	TRBD2	once	TRBJ2-5	TGTGCCAGCAGCTTATTGCCAGCGGGACTATCCCAAGAGACCCAGTACTTC	CASSLLPAGLSQETQYF
TRBV27	TRBD1	few	TRBJ1-1	TGTGCCAGCGCACCGGGACAGCGGAACACTGAAGCTTTCTTT	CASAPGQRNTEAFF
TRBV12-5	TRBD1	.	TRBJ1-6	TGTGCTAGTGGACCAACCCCGGACAGGGGATTGTCACCCCTCCACTTT	CASGPTPDRGLSPLHF
TRBV5-1	.	.	TRBJ2-5	TGCGCCAGCAGCTTGTATGGGGCCCAAGAGACCCAGTACTTC	CASSLYGAQETQYF
TRBV9	TRBD1	.	TRBJ1-1	TGTGCCAGCAGCGAGGCAGGACAGGGGGCTTTGGGCGAAGCTTTCTTT	CASSEAGQGALGEAFF
TRBV23-1	.	few	TRBJ2-3	TGCGCCAGCAGTCACCCCATTCCCCCAGATACGCAGTATTTT	CASSHPIPPDTQYF